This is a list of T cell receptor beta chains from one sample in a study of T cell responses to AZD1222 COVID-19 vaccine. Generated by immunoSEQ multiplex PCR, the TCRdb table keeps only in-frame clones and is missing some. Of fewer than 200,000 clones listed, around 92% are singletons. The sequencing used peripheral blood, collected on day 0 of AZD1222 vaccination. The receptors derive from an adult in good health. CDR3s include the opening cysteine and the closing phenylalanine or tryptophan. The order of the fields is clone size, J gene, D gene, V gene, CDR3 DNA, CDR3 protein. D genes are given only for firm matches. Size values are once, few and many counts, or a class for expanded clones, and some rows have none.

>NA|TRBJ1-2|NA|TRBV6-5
TGTGCCAGCAGTTATAAGCAGGGTAACTATGGCTACACCTTC
CASSYKQGNYGYTF
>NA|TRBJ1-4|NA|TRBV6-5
TGTGCCAGCAGTTACAGGGAGGGGTCTAATGAAAAACTGTTTTTT
CASSYREGSNEKLFF
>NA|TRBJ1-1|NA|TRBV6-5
TGTGCCAGCAGTACTAGGGGTGGCACTGAAGCTTTCTTT
CASSTRGGTEAFF
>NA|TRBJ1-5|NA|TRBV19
TGTGCCAGTAGTATTCCCCCGCTAGGTAGCAATCAGCCCCAGCATTTT
CASSIPPLGSNQPQHF
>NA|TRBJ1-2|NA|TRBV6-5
TGTGCCAGCAGTTACTCGAAGACTGGGACAAGCAACACCTTC
CASSYSKTGTSNTF
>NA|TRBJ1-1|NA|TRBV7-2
TGTGCCAGCAGCTTAGCGCAACTGGGAAACACTGAAGCTTTCTTT
CASSLAQLGNTEAFF
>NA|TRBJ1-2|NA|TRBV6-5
TGTGCCAGCAGTTACTCAGGGGACTATGGCTACACCTTC
CASSYSGDYGYTF
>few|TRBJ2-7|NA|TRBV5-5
TGTGCCAGCAGAAAGGGACAAGGCTACGAGCAGTACTTC
CASRKGQGYEQYF
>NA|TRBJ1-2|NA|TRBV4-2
TGTGCCAGCAGCCCCCCGTCCGTGGGGGGCTACACCTTC
CASSPPSVGGYTF
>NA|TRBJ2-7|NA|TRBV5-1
TGCGCCAGCAGCTTGGCCGAACAGGGTGGCTACGAGCAGTACTTC
CASSLAEQGGYEQYF
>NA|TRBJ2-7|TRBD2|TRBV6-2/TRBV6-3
TGTGCCAGCAGTTACGAGCGGGGGATTTCCTACGAGCAGTACTTC
CASSYERGISYEQYF
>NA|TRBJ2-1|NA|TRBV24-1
TGTGCCACCAGTGTGCACAATGAGCAGTTCTTC
CATSVHNEQFF
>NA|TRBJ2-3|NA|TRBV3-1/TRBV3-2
TGTGCCAGCAGCCAAGTGGTCCGCACAGATACGCAGTATTTT
CASSQVVRTDTQYF
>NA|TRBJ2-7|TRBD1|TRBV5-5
TGTGCCAGCAGCTCGTACAGGGGGCAGAGAGAGCAGTACTTC
CASSSYRGQREQYF
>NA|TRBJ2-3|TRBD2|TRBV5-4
TGTGCCAGCAGCTTGGGGAGCGGGGGGGCCCATAGCACAGATACGCAGTATTTT
CASSLGSGGAHSTDTQYF
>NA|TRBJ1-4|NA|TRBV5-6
TGTGCCAGCAGCTTGGCCCACCGTTGGCGGACACAAACTAATGAAAAACTGTTTTTT
CASSLAHRWRTQTNEKLFF
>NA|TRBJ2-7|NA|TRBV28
TGTGCCAGCAGTTATCGGACGGGTAAGACCTACGAGCAGTACTTC
CASSYRTGKTYEQYF
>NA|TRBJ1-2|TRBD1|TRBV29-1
TGCAGCGTCCCCGGGACAGGGCGTCAGGGCTACACCTTC
CSVPGTGRQGYTF
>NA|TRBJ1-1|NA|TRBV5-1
TGCGCCAGCAGCTTGGCTGGGGAGATGAACACTGAAGCTTTCTTT
CASSLAGEMNTEAFF
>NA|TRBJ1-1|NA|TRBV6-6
TGTGCCAGCAGTTACTGGGGAAGCGCTGAAGCTTTCTTT
CASSYWGSAEAFF
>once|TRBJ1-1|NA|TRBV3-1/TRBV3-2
TGTGCCAGCGATACCTCGACAGACCTGAACACTGAAGCTTTCTTT
CASDTSTDLNTEAFF
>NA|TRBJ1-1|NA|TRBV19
TGTGCCAGTAGTATTCGACAGAACTATGGAGCTTTCTTT
CASSIRQNYGAFF
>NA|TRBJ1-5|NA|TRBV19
TGTGCCAGTAGTATGGTCACGCGCAGGGATCAGCCCCAGCATTTT
CASSMVTRRDQPQHF
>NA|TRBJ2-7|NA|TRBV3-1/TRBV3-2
TGTGCCAGCAGCCAAACGCCCCCCTACGAGCAGTACTTC
CASSQTPPYEQYF
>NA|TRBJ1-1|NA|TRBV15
TGTGCCACCAGCACTCAAGGACTGATCACTGAAGCTTTCTTT
CATSTQGLITEAFF
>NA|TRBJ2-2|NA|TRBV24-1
TGTGCCACCAGTCAAGGGGGGATCGGGGAGCTGTTTTTT
CATSQGGIGELFF
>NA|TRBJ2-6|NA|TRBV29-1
TGCAGCGTTGAATCTGGGGCCAACGTCCTGACTTTC
CSVESGANVLTF
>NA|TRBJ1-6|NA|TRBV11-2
TGTGCCAGCAGCCCTCAACAGAACCTTAATTCACCCCTCCACTTT
CASSPQQNLNSPLHF
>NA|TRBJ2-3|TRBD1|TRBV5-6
TGTGCCAGCAGCGCTCGACAGGGGCCAGATACGCAGTATTTT
CASSARQGPDTQYF
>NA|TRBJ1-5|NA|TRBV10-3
TGTGCCACTCGCGAGGGGAATCAGCCCCAGCATTTT
CATREGNQPQHF
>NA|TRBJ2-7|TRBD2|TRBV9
TGTGCCAGCTCCGCAGCGGGGGGCAGAGCAGAGCAGTACTTC
CASSAAGGRAEQYF
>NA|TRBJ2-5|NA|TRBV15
TGTGCCACCAGCCTGGGTTTCCAAGAGACCCAGTACTTC
CATSLGFQETQYF
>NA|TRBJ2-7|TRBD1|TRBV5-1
TGCGCCAGCAGCCCTGGGGGGACAGGGGTTTACGAGCAGTACTTC
CASSPGGTGVYEQYF
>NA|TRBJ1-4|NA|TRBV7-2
TGTGCCAGCAGCTTATTGTCCCCTTCACAGCCAAATGAAAAACTGTTTTTT
CASSLLSPSQPNEKLFF
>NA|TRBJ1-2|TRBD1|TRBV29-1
TGCAGCACCTCGACAGGGGGTGGTAACTATGGCTACACCTTC
CSTSTGGGNYGYTF
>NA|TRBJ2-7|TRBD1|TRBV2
TGTGCCAGCAGACCGGGACAGGGACTATCCTACGAGCAGTACTTC
CASRPGQGLSYEQYF
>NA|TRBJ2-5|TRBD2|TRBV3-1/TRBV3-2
TGTGCCAGCAGCCCTTCACTAGCGAGACAAGAGACCCAGTACTTC
CASSPSLARQETQYF
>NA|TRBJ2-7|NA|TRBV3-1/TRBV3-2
TGTGCCAGCAGCCTCCGGGACACTACCTACGAGCAGTACTTC
CASSLRDTTYEQYF
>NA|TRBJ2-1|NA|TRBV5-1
TGCGCCAGCAGCTTACGGGGGATCGATGAGCAGTTCTTC
CASSLRGIDEQFF
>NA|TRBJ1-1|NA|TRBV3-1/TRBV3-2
TGTGCCAGCAGCCAAGGTGCGGGGAACACTGAAGCTTTCTTT
CASSQGAGNTEAFF